This T cell receptor beta chain was captured by sequencing in a study of T cell repertoires in cytomegalovirus infection. Overall study context: Public TCR beta signatures indicated both CMV infection and matching HLA type.

Losses at the gene ends were 6 bases for V and 4 bases for J; bases not matched to a gene: 9. Germline V lookup: CDR1 DFQATT, CDR2 SNEGSKA (reference sequence). This CDR3 spans 15 amino acids. MiXCR, run by TCRdb on the reads, gives a single entry per CDR3 protein. The repertoire consists of roughly 100,000 distinct CDR3 sequences, with approximately 15% occurring once and the leading ten covering approximately 7.9%. Concerning this clonotype itself: Its matching antigen is unknown.

Findings of the study overall: HLA-C-restricted CMV-specific TCR beta clonotypes were dominant in the ex vivo response. Based on cumulative public TCR beta family frequency, carriers of CMV plus the relevant HLA were identified.

The chain employs TRBV20-1 and TRBJ2-3; the match to TRBD2 covers 11 bases. This receptor was identified in a human donor in good health (CMV status not recorded). Some clones in this sample may be carry-over from other donors' samples. The specimen sequenced was PBMCs. The CDR3 region is CSAENLAGGADTQYF. The CDR3, as DNA: TGCAGTGCCGAGAATCTAGCGGGGGGCGCAGATACGCAGTATTTT.